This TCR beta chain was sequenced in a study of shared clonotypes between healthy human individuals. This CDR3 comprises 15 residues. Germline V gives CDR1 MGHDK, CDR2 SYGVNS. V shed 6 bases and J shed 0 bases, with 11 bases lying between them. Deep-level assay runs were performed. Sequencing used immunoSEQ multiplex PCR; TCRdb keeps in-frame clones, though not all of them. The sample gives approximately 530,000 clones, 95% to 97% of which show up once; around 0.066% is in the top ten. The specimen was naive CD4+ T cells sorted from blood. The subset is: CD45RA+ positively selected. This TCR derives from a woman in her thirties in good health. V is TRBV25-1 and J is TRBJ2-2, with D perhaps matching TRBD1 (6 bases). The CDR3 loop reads CASRDDRTNTGELFF. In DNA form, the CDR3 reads TGTGCCAGCAGGGACGACAGGACGAACACCGGGGAGCTGTTTTTT.